This T cell receptor beta chain was found in a study of OX40 agonist ivuxolimab in advanced cancers. Study as a whole: Three individuals attained partial responses, comprising one hepatocellular carcinoma case and two cutaneous melanoma cases.

The CDR3 sequence is 16 residues long. CDR1 is SGHVS and CDR2 is FNYEAQ in the germline V gene. Notes on this clone: Its antigen remains unknown.

TCRdb's table, derived via immunoSEQ multiplex PCR, lists solely in-frame clones and lacks some. The sample has approximately 40,000 clones; 75% to 85% are singletons. Study-wide results and limits: Certain nonresponders additionally had low normalized T-cell clonal expansion. Clonal expansion was seen in CD4+ and CD8+ blood T cells by week 6 at 0.1 to 3.0 mg/kg.

This specimen consisted of CD4+ or CD8+ T cells sorted from blood, obtained in a trial of the OX40 agonist ivuxolimab. This TCR derives from an adult with an advanced solid tumor such as melanoma, head and neck, liver or kidney cancer. The chain joins TRBV7-6 to TRBJ2-5, with TRBD1 as a possible D gene (7 bases). The DNA end is more similar to TRBJ2-7, so the J call may be wrong. In nucleotides, the CDR3 is TGTGCCAGCAGCTCGAGGCCGGGGGACAGCACTACCGAGCAGTACTTC. Its translation: CASSSRPGDSTTEQYF.